This section outlines one TCR beta chain sequence together with its context. Antigen unknown. The sample is drawn from a study of cytomegalovirus exposure and HLA in healthy donors. Study summary: Falling in the Caucasian-associated ancestry cluster were about 83% of approximately 400 genotyped donors.

Germline V gene lookup returns CDR1 MDHEN and CDR2 SYDVKM. This CDR3 comprises 16 residues. The V gene lost 1 base and the J gene lost 7 bases, with 14 bases spanning the gap. Whole-study findings and limits: A later analysis found common viral pathogens apparently linked to several of the most significant clusters.

The PCR had 60 Vbeta and 13 Jbeta primers. Measured with immunoSEQ multiplex PCR; TCRdb has only the in-frame clones, and not every one. The sample carries approximately 260,000 clones, approximately 84% recorded once. The chain has TRBV28 and TRBJ1-6, with a tentative D call TRBD1 (5 bases). The TCR was taken from a woman in her forties in good health and CMV-seropositive. Sequencing was performed on PBMCs. CDR3: CASSLSRTRWNSPLHF. CDR3 DNA: TGTGCCAGCAGTTTATCCCGGACACGGTGGAATTCACCCCTCCACTTT.